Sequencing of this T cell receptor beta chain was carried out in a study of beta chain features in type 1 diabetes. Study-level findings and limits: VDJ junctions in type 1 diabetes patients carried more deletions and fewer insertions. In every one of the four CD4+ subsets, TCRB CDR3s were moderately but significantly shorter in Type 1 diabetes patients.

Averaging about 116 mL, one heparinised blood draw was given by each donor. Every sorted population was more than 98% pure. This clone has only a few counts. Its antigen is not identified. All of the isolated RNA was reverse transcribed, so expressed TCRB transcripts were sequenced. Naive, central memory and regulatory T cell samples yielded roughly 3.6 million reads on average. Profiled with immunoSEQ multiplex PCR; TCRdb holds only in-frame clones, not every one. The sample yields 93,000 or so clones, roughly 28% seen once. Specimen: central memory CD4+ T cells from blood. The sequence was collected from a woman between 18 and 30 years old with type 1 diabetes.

The chain's CDR3 is CASRFGGEETQYF. In DNA form, the CDR3 reads TGCGCCAGCAGATTTGGGGGCGAAGAGACCCAGTACTTC. V is TRBV5-1 and J is TRBJ2-5; tentatively, D is TRBD1 (6 bases). The V gene lost 5 bases and the J gene lost 3 bases, with 11 bases spanning the gap. CDR3 size: 13 residues. CDR1 is SGHRS, CDR2 YFSETQ, per germline.